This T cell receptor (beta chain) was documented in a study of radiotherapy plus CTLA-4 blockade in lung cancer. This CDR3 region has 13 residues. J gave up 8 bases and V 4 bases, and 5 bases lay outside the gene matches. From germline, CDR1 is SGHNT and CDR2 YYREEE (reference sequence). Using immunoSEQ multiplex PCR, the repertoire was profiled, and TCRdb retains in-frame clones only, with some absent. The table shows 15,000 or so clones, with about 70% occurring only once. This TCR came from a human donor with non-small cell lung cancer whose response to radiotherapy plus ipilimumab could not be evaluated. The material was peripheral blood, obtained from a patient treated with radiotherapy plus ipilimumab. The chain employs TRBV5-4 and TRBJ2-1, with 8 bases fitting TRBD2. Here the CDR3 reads CASSPGLVDEQFF. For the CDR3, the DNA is TGTGCCAGCAGCCCGGGACTAGTGGATGAGCAGTTCTTC. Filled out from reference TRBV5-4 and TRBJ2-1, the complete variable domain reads ETGVTQSPTHLIKTRGQQVTLRCSSQSGHNTVSWYQQALGQGPQFIFQYYREEENGRGNFPPRFSGLQFPNYSSELNVNALELDDSALYLCASSPGLVDEQFFGPGTRLTVL.